These 14 T cell receptor beta chains were all obtained from the same sample, sequenced in a study of cytomegalovirus exposure and HLA in healthy donors. The PCR made use of 60 Vbeta and 13 Jbeta primers. Some clones are missing from TCRdb's copy, which holds only in-frame ones; the method was immunoSEQ multiplex PCR. The sample holds approximately 89,000 clones, around 74% seen once. Sample: PBMCs. All receptors derive from a man younger than 40 in good health and CMV-seropositive.

This clone was detected a few times. The chain recombines TRBV19 with TRBJ2-3, with 7 positions matching TRBD1. The CDR3 is 16 amino acids. Germline CDR1 LNHDA, CDR2 SQIVND (reference sequence). The junction had 10 bases not matched to a gene; V was cut back by 5 bases and J by 2 bases. CDR3 region: CASSPTGTAYTDTQYF. CDR3 sequence (DNA): TGTGCCAGTAGTCCCACCGGGACAGCTTACACAGATACGCAGTATTTT.

The J gene is TRBJ1-1, the V gene TRBV29-1, with 10 bases identical to TRBD1. The CDR3 extends over 12 amino acids. Trimming cost V 7 bases and J 4 bases; bases outside gene matches: 3. The germline gives CDR1 SQVTM, CDR2 ANQGSEA. The CDR3 loop reads CSGDRGGTEAFF. The CDR3 DNA follows: TGCAGCGGGGACAGGGGTGGCACTGAAGCTTTCTTT.

V gene TRBV27 combines with J gene TRBJ1-4; D possibly corresponds to TRBD1 (6 bases). With 5 bases removed from V and 2 bases from J, the gap between germline ends came to 12 bases. The germline V gene encodes CDR1 MNHEY and CDR2 SMNVEV (reference sequence). The CDR3 runs to 15 residues. The CDR3 is CASSLNRVTNEKLFF. In nucleotides, the CDR3 is TGTGCCAGCAGTCTAAACAGGGTGACTAATGAAAAACTGTTTTTT.

J is TRBJ1-5 and V is TRBV6-1, with D maybe TRBD1 (6 bases). CDR3 length equals 15 residues. The ends were cut back, 1 base at V and 4 bases at J, with 11 bases in the middle. CDR1 and CDR2 (germline): MNHNS, SASEGT. In DNA form, the CDR3 reads TGTGCCAGCAGTGAAGTGGGGGCATGGAATCAGCCCCAGCATTTT. Protein sequence: CASSEVGAWNQPQHF.

This rearrangement joins TRBV9 to TRBJ2-6; D not certain. CDR1 and CDR2 (germline): SGDLS, YYNGEE. CDR3 length equals 16 residues. The germline V and J ends were trimmed by 0 bases and 0 bases, with 7 bases remaining between them. The CDR3 protein is CASSVGHLSGANVLTF. For the CDR3, the DNA is TGTGCCAGCAGCGTAGGGCACCTCTCTGGGGCCAACGTCCTGACTTTC.

In regard to this clone: The sample has other DNA sequences that encode this CDR3 too. This chain joins TRBV5-1 and TRBJ2-3, with 7 bases identical to TRBD1. The CDR3 covers 15 residues. After removal of 0 bases from V and 5 bases from J, the junction contained 6 bases not matched to a gene. Germline loops: CDR1 SGHRS, CDR2 YFSETQ. The chain's CDR3 is CASSLADRARDTQYF. Written as DNA, the CDR3 is TGCGCCAGCAGCTTGGCTGACAGGGCGAGAGATACGCAGTATTTT.

The V gene is TRBV12-5, the J gene TRBJ1-1; D is unresolved. This CDR3 comprises 16 residues. V lost 2 bases and J lost 0, with 13 bases in between. Germline CDR1 is LGHNT and CDR2 is FRNRAP. CDR3 in amino acids: CASGLKLPNVNTEAFF. The CDR3 DNA is TGTGCTAGTGGTTTGAAGCTTCCAAATGTGAACACTGAAGCTTTCTTT.

This clone was found once. This sequence joins TRBV19 and TRBJ1-5; D is possibly TRBD1 (5 bases). The CDR3 extends over 14 amino acids. With 4 bases removed from V and 0 bases from J, the gap between germline ends came to 7 bases. CDR1 and CDR2 from the germline V gene are LNHDA and SQIVND (reference sequence). The CDR3 region is CASSTQGSNQPQHF. CDR3 in DNA: TGTGCCAGTAGTACCCAGGGTAGCAATCAGCCCCAGCATTTT.

The chain uses TRBV5-1 and TRBJ2-3; 7 nucleotides line up with TRBD1. Per the germline V gene, CDR1 is SGHRS and CDR2 is YFSETQ. V lost 0 bases, J lost 2 bases, and 3 bases stayed unmatched. This CDR3 has 15 residues. In DNA, the CDR3 is TGCGCCAGCAGCTTGGGACAGGGCTTCACAGATACGCAGTATTTT. It specifies CASSLGQGFTDTQYF.

The chain joins TRBV6-6 to TRBJ2-7; TRBD2 agrees at 16 bases. This CDR3 has 15 amino acids. V dropped 2 bases and J dropped 6; count of bases not matched to a gene: 1. CDR1 and CDR2 (germline): MNHNY, SVGAGI (reference sequence). CDR3 amino acids: CASSYGTSGGGEQYF. The DNA for the CDR3 is TGTGCCAGCAGTTACGGGACTAGCGGGGGGGGCGAGCAGTACTTC.

The chain is built from TRBV6-5 and TRBJ1-2; D perhaps matches TRBD1 (6 bases). There are 13 residues in the CDR3. Germline V CDR1 and CDR2: MNHEY, SVGAGI. Trimming took 5 bases from V and 4 from J, leaving 11 bases between them. CDR3 residues: CASSGGHAYGYTF. CDR3 coding DNA: TGTGCCAGCAGTGGGGGACACGCCTATGGCTACACCTTC.

The V and J genes are TRBV28 and TRBJ2-1, with D perhaps TRBD2 (5 bases). Germline CDR1 MDHEN, CDR2 SYDVKM. The CDR3 consists of 16 residues. V lost 6 bases, J lost 0 bases, and 15 bases lay in between. The CDR3, as DNA: TGTGCCAGCAGCCGCGCGGGCAATCCCTCCTACAATGAGCAGTTCTTC. Its translation is CASSRAGNPSYNEQFF.

The chain links TRBV7-2 to TRBJ2-2; 7 bases fit TRBD2. The CDR3 length is 18 residues. V shed 5 bases, J shed 0 bases, and the junction held 12 bases outside the gene matches. Looked up from germline, CDR1 is SGHTA and CDR2 is FQGNSA. Here the CDR3 DNA reads TGTGCCAGCAGCCCATTGGGAGCGGGACTAACGAACACCGGGGAGCTGTTTTTT. This sequence encodes CASSPLGAGLTNTGELFF.

CDR3 sequence (DNA): TGTGCCTGGAGTGTAATGGCGGATAGCTCCTACGAGCAGTACTTC. Translating it yields CAWSVMADSSYEQYF. The genes are TRBV30 and TRBJ2-7, with D unresolved. The V end lost 0 bases, the J end lost 0 bases, and 12 bases lay between the germline ends. The CDR3 sequence is 15 residues long. Germline CDR1 is GTSNPN and CDR2 is SVGIG (reference sequence).